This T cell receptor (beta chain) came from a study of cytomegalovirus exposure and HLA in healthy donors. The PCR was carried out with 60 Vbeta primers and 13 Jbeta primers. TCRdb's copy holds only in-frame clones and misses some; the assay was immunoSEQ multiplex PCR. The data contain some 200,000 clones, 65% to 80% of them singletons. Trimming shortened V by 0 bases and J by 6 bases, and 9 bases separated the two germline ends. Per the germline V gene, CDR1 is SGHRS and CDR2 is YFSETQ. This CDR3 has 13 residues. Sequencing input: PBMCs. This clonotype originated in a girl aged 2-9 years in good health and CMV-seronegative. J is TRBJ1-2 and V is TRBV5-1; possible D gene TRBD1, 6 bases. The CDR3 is CASSLAGDNGYTF. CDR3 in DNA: TGCGCCAGCAGCTTGGCAGGGGACAATGGCTACACCTTC.